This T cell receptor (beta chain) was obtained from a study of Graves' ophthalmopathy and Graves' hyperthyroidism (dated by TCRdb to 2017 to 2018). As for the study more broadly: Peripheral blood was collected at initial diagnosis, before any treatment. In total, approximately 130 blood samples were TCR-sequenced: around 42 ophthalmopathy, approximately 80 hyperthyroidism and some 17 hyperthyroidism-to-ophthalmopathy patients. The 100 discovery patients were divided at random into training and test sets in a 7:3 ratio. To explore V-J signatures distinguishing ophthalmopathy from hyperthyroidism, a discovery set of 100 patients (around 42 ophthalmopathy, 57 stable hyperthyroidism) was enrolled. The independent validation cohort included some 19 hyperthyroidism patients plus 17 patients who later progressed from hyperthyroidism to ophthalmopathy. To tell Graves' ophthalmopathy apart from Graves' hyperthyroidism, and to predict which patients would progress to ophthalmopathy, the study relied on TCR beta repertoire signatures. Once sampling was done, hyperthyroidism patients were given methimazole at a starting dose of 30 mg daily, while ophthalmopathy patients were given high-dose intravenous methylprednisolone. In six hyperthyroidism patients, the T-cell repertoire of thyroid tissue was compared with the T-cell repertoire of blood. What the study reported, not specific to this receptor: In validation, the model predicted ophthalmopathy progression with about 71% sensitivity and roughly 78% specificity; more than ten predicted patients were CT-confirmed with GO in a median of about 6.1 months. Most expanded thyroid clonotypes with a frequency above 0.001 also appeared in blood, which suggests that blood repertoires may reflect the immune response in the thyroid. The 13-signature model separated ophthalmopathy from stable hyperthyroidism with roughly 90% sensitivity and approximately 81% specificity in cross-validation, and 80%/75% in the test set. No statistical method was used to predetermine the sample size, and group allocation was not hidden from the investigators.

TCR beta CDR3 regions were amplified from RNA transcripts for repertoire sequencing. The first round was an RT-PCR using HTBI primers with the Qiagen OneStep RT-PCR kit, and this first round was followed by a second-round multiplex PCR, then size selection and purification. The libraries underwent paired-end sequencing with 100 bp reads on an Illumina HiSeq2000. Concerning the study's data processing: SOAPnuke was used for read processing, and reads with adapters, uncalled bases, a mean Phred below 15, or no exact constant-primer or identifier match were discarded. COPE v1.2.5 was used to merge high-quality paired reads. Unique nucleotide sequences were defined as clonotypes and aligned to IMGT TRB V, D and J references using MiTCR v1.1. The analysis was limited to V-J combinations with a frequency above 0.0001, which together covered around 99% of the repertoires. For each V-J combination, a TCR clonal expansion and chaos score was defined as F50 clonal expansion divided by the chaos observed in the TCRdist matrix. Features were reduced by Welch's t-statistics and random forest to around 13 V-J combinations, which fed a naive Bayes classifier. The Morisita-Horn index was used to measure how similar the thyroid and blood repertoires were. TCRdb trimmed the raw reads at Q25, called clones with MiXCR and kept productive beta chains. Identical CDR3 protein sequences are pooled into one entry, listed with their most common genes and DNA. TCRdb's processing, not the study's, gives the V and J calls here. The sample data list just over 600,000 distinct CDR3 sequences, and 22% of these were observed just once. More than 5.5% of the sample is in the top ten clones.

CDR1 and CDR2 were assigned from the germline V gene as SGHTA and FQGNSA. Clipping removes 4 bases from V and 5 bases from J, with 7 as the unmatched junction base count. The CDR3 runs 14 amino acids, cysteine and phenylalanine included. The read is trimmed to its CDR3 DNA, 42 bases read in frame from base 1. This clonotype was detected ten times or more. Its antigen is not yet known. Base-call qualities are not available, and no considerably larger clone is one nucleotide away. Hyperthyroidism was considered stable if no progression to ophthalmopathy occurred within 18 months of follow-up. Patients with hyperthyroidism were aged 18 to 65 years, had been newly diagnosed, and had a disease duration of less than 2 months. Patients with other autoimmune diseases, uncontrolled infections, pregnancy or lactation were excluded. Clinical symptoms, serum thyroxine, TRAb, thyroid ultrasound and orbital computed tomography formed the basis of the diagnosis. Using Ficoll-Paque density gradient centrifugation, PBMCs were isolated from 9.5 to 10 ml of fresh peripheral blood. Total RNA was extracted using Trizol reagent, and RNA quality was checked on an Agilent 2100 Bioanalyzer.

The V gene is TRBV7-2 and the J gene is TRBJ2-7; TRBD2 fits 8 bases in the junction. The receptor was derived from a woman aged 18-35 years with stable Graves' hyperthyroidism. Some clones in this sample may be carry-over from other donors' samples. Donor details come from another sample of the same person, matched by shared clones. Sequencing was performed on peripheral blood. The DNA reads TGTGCCAGCAGCTCATTAGCGGGGTCGAACGAGCAGTACTTC. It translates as CASSSLAGSNEQYF.